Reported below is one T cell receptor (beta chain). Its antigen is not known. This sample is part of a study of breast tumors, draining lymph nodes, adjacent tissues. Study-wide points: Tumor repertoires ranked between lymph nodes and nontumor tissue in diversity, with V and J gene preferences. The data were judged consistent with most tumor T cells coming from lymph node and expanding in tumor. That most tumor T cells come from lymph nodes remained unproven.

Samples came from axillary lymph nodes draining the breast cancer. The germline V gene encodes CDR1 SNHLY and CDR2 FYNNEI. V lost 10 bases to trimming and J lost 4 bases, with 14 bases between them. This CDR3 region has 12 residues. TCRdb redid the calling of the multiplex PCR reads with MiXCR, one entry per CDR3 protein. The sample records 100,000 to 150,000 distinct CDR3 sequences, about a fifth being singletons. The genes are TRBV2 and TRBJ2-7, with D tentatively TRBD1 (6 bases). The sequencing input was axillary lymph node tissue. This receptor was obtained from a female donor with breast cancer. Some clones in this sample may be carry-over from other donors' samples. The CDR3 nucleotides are TGTGCCACTTCCGGGACACCTTACGAGCAGTACTTC. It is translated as CATSGTPYEQYF.